Described below is a single TCR beta chain sequence and its context. The antigen is unknown. The data derive from a study of post-analysis software for immune sequencing data. V dropped 4 bases and J dropped 7; count of bases not matched to a gene: 4. The CDR3 sequence is 13 residues long. Germline V lookup: CDR1 MNHEY, CDR2 SMNVEV (reference sequence). Unique molecular identifiers tagged the TCR beta cDNA libraries. One entry per CDR3 protein, called by TCRdb with MiXCR from the PCR reads. The repertoire holds about 770,000 distinct CDR3 sequences, 46% seen once, with just under 5% in the top ten. Findings of the study overall: Several TRBV segments, TRBV5-6, TRBV5-1 and TRBV20-1 among them, were found more frequent in patients than controls.

The chain joins TRBV27 to TRBJ2-1, with 7 bases that match TRBD2. The clonotype comes from a girl aged 5-17 years with multiple sclerosis. Material for sequencing was blood. CDR3 coding DNA: TGTGCCAGCAGTTCCGGACTAGAAAATGAGCAGTTCTTC. Translating it yields CASSSGLENEQFF.